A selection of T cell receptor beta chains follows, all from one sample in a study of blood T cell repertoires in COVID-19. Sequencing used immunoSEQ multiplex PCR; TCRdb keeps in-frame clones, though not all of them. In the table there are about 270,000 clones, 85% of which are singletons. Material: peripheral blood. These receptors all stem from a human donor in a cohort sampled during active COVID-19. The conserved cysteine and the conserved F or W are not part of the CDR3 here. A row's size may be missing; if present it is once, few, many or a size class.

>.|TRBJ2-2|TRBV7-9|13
ASSLAGTNTGELF
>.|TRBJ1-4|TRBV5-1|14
ASSLGYRATNEKLF
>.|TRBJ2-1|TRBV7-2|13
ASSSTSGGLSEQF
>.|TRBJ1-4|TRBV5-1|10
ASKGGEEKLF
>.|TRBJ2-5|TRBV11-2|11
ASSRDSRETQY
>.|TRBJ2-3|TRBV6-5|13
ASSYSSASTDTQY
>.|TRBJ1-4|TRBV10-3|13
AISDGGAANEKLF
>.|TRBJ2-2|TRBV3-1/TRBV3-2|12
ASSYGQTLGELF
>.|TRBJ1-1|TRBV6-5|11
ASSSNRGTEAF
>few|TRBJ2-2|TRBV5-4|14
ASSSASLANTGELF
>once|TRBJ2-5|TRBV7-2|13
ASSRDRDRRETQY
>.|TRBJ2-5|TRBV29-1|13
SAEGLAGTRGTQY
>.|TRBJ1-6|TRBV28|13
ASSFLTGSNSPLH
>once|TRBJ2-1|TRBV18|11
ASSPPVVDEQF
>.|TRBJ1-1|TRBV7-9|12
ASSRQPVNTEAF
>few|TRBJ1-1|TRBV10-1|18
ARRPFGQAGGYYMNTEAF
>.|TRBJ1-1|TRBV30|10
ASYGENTEAF
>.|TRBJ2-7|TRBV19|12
ASSARAGTAEQY
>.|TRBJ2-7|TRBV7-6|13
ASSIDGLATNEQY
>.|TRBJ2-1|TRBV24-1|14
ATSDLIAGSYNEQF
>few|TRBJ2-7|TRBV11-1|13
ASSLGRQGYYEQY
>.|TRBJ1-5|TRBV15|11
ATSGGGDQPQH
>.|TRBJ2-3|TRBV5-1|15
ASSPTGVAGVLDTQY
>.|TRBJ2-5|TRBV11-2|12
ASSTTTSQETQY
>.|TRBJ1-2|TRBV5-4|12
ASSLIGSNYGYT
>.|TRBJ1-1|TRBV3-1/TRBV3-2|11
ASSQVDRGRAF
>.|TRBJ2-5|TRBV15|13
ATSPTSGPQETQY
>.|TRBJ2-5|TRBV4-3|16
ASSQARGTDREWETQY
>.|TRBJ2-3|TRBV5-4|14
ASSFRLAESTDTQY
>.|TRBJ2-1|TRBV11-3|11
ASSPGTYNEQF
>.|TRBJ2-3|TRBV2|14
ASSERRGLSTDTQY
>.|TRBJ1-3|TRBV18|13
ASSPPSISGNTIY
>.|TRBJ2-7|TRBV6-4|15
ASSDFYLTGRSYEQY
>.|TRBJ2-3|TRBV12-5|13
ASGLWDRDTDTQY
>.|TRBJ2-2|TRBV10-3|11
AVKGRETGELF
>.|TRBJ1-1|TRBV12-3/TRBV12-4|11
ASSPSVSTEAF
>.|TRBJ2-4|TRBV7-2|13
ASGTGSAAKNIQY
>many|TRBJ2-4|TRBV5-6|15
ASSPLGGGRAKNIQY
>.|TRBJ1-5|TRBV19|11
ASSMDYNQPQH
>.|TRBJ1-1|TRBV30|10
AWSALYTEAF
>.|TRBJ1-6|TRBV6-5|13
ASKLGQAVNSPLH
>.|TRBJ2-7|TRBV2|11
ASSGERSYEQY
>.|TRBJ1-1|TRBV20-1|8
SASYSEAF
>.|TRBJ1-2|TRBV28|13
ASRALGGAGYGYT
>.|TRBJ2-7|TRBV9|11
ASSVEQGYEQY
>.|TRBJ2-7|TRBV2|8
ASRSPPEY
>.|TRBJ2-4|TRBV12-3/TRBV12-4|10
ASSSLGDIQY
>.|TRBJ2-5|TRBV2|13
ASSGLGWDQETQY
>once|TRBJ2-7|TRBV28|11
ASSLAGSYEQY
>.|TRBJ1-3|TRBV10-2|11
ASSGGAGNTIY
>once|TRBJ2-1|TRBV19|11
ASGGSRYNEQF
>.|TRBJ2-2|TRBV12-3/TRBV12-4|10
ASSLGGGELF
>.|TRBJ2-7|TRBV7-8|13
ASSRATSGPYEQY
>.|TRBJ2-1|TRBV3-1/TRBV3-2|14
ASSQAGLAGGSEQF
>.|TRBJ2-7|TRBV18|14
ASSPPGLAGAGEQY
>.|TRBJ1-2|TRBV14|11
ASSQQGTYGYT
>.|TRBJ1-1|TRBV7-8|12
ASSRTEMNTEAF
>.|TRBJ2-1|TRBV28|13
ASSPPSGSTHEQF